The 32 T cell receptor beta chains below all came from one sample that was sequenced in a study of neurological immune-mediated disorders. TCRdb processed the 5' RACE reads anew with MiXCR; each CDR3 protein has one entry. The sample shows some 66,000 distinct CDR3 sequences, around 3.1% of them seen only once. Sequenced: PBMCs. These receptors all come from a middle-aged man with multiple sclerosis.

This clonotype occurred many times. As DNA, the CDR3 is TGTGCCATCTCAGGACAGACGGGGGAAAAACTGTTTTTT. Translating it yields CAISGQTGEKLFF. The rearrangement links TRBV2 to TRBJ1-4; D possibly corresponds to TRBD1 (6 bases). V dropped 10 bases and J dropped 8 bases, with 17 bases sitting between them. CDR3 length: 13 residues. CDR1 and CDR2 (germline): SNHLY, FYNNEI. Full variable domain (missing parts from reference TRBV2 and TRBJ1-4): EPEVTQTPSHQVTQMGQEVILRCVPISNHLYFYWYRQILGQKVEFLVSFYNNEISEKSEIFDDQFSVERPDGSNFTLKIRSTKLEDSAMYFCAISGQTGEKLFFGSGTQLSVL.

Many counts were recorded for this clonotype. V is TRBV10-1 and J is TRBJ1-2; D gene unclear. The V gene lost 6 bases and the J gene lost 5 bases, with 22 bases spanning the gap. Germline loops: CDR1 WNHNN, CDR2 SYGVQD (reference sequence). The CDR3 covers 16 residues. CDR3 in DNA: TGCGCCAGCAGCCCCGACGGACTCACCAACCCTTATGGCTACACCTTC. Encoded protein: CASSPDGLTNPYGYTF.

This clonotype was seen ten or more times. The chain combines TRBV6-5 with TRBJ1-1; TRBD1 matches 7 bases. Germline trimming cut 5 bases from V and 4 bases from J; bases unmatched to any gene: 7. The CDR3 runs 14 residues. CDR1 MNHEY and CDR2 SVGAGI come from the germline V gene. Written as DNA, the CDR3 is TGTGCCAGCAGTCCTGACAGGGACGTCACTGAAGCTTTCTTT. Its protein is CASSPDRDVTEAFF.

This clonotype was seen at least ten times. The gene calls are TRBV5-1 and TRBJ2-3, with unresolved D. Trimming pared 0 bases from V and 0 bases from J, leaving 11 bases between. This CDR3 has 16 residues. CDR1 is SGHRS, CDR2 YFSETQ, per germline. CDR3 amino acids: CASSLAQGTSTDTQYF. CDR3 DNA: TGCGCCAGCAGCTTGGCCCAAGGAACTAGCACAGATACGCAGTATTTT.

This clonotype was seen ten or more times. V usage is TRBV20-1 and J usage is TRBJ2-1; the D gene is possibly TRBD2 (5 bases). The length of the CDR3 is 15 residues. Trimming removed 5 bases at V and 8 bases at J, with 22 bases between. The germline gives CDR1 DFQATT, CDR2 SNEGSKA (reference sequence). CDR3 in amino acids: CSAGTRAIGWDEQFF. CDR3 bases: TGCAGTGCTGGCACTAGGGCGATCGGTTGGGATGAGCAGTTCTTC.

This clonotype appeared many times. The chain joins TRBV4-1 to TRBJ2-1, with 9 bases matching TRBD1. The germline V gene has CDR1 MGHRA and CDR2 YSYEKL. V trimming: 0 bases; J trimming: 3 bases; junction bases outside the gene matches: 3. The length of the CDR3 is 16 residues. This CDR3 reads CASSQDPTGGYNEQFF. DNA for the CDR3: TGCGCCAGCAGCCAAGATCCGACAGGGGGCTACAATGAGCAGTTCTTC.

This clonotype was observed many times. The chain combines TRBV28 with TRBJ1-5, with D possibly TRBD1 on 5 matching bases. CDR1 is MDHEN, CDR2 SYDVKM, per germline. The length of the CDR3 is 16 residues. Trimming removed 5 bases at V and 0 bases at J, with 14 bases between. This CDR3 reads CASSPPYRNSNQPQHF. CDR3 sequence (DNA): TGTGCCAGCAGTCCACCTTACAGGAATAGCAATCAGCCCCAGCATTTT.

This clonotype showed up many times. The chain carries TRBV7-2 and TRBJ2-7; 7 nucleotides match TRBD2. CDR1 SGHTA and CDR2 FQGNSA come from the germline V gene. The CDR3 contains 13 residues. V trimming: 4 bases; J trimming: 4 bases; junction bases outside the gene matches: 4. The CDR3 protein is CASSSRTRYEQYF. The CDR3 DNA reads as TGTGCCAGCAGCTCCAGGACTAGGTACGAGCAGTACTTC.

This clonotype was seen many times. This sequence joins TRBV29-1 and TRBJ1-2, with a tentative D call TRBD1 (6 bases). V was cut by 6 bases and J by 5 bases, with 19 bases left in between. Looked up from germline, CDR1 is SQVTM and CDR2 is ANQGSEA. The CDR3 loop spans 14 amino acids. CDR3 DNA: TGCAGCGTCGATTGGACAGCCGTAGGGTATGGCTACACCTTC. Its protein is CSVDWTAVGYGYTF. The whole variable domain, filled in from reference TRBV29-1 and TRBJ1-2, reads SAVISQKPSRDICQRGTSLTIQCQVDSQVTMMFWYRQQPGQSLTLIATANQGSEATYESGFVIDKFPISRPNLTFSTLTVSNMSPEDSSIYLCSVDWTAVGYGYTFGSGTRLTVV.

This clonotype was detected ten times or more. J is TRBJ2-5 and V is TRBV11-1; 7 bases agree with TRBD2. Germline trimming cut 7 bases from V and 8 bases from J; bases unmatched to any gene: 4. Germline V gives CDR1 SGHAT, CDR2 FQDESV (reference sequence). The CDR3 length is 11 residues. In nucleotides, the CDR3 is TGTGCCAGCACCCAGCGGGGAACCCAGTACTTC. It codes for CASTQRGTQYF.

This clonotype was recorded at least ten times. The chain carries TRBV9 and TRBJ2-3; D might be TRBD1 or TRBD2, each matching 5 bases. The CDR3 sequence is 15 residues long. V dropped 3 bases and J dropped 5 bases, with 16 bases sitting between them. The germline V gene encodes CDR1 SGDLS and CDR2 YYNGEE. The CDR3 region is CASSDRDGHVDTQYF. The CDR3 DNA sequence: TGTGCCAGCAGCGACCGGGACGGACATGTAGATACGCAGTATTTT.

V is TRBV6-5 and J is TRBJ2-5, with 7 nucleotides matching TRBD2. The CDR3 consists of 15 residues. The V gene end was trimmed by 2 bases and the J gene end by 6 bases; junction bases not matched to a gene: 9. Germline V lookup: CDR1 MNHEY, CDR2 SVGAGI. CDR3 sequence reads: CASSYGEGLAKTQYF. The CDR3 region has the DNA TGTGCCAGCAGTTACGGGGAGGGGCTTGCGAAGACCCAGTACTTC.

This clonotype was recorded many times. The chain has TRBV20-1 and TRBJ1-4, with 9 bases fitting TRBD1. Unmatched junction bases numbered 6, after V lost 3 bases and J lost 10 bases. Germline-derived CDR1 and CDR2 are DFQATT and SNEGSKA (reference sequence). The CDR3 consists of 13 residues. In DNA, the CDR3 is TGCAGTGCTAGCACAGGGGGCTCGGGAAAACTGTTTTTT. Its translation: CSASTGGSGKLFF.

In this sample, this clonotype turned up many times. The rearrangement joins TRBV5-1 to TRBJ2-1; D is ambiguous. From germline, CDR1 is SGHRS and CDR2 YFSETQ. This CDR3 has 13 amino acids. Deletions cut 0 bases from V and 10 bases from J, with 11 bases between. In nucleotides, the CDR3 is TGCGCCAGCAGCTTGGCCGAGGCATACGAGCAGTTCTTC. Translating it yields CASSLAEAYEQFF.

The V call is TRBV6-5, the J call TRBJ1-3; 9 bases fit TRBD1. This CDR3 region has 16 residues. V trimming: 6 bases; J trimming: 0 bases; junction bases outside the gene matches: 6. CDR1 is MNHEY, CDR2 SVGAGI, per germline. DNA for the CDR3: TGTGCCAGCAGCCCCGGGACAGGGCTCTCTGGAAACACCATATATTTT. Translation: CASSPGTGLSGNTIYF.

At least ten counts were recorded for this clonotype. V is TRBV5-1 and J is TRBJ2-5, with 9 bases fitting TRBD1. Germline CDR1 is SGHRS and CDR2 is YFSETQ. The V and J ends lost 3 bases and 4 bases, in that order; junction bases with no gene match: 10. There are 16 residues in the CDR3. CDR3 bases: TGCGCCAGCAGCTCAACCCCGGGACAGGGAGGAGAGACCCAGTACTTC. It is translated as CASSSTPGQGGETQYF.

This clonotype showed up many times. The CDR3 loop is CASSEQGNGEQFF. CDR3 DNA sequence: TGTGCCAGCAGTGAACAGGGTAATGGTGAGCAGTTCTTC. J is TRBJ2-1 and V is TRBV6-4, with a weak D call TRBD1 (6 bases). V was pared by 3 bases and J by 9 bases, with 12 bases between. CDR1 is MRHNA, CDR2 SNTAGT, per germline. The length of the CDR3 is 13 residues.

This clonotype was seen ten or more times. CDR3 DNA sequence: TGTGCCAGCAGCACCTACGGGACAGCAAGCTCCTACGAGCAGTACTTC. It specifies CASSTYGTASSYEQYF. The chain carries TRBV6-1 and TRBJ2-7; 7 positions match TRBD1. Germline CDR1 reads MNHNS; CDR2 reads SASEGT. The J segment lost 0 bases and the V segment lost 6 bases, leaving 11 bases of the junction unmatched. The CDR3 is 16 residues long.

This clonotype showed up many times. The chain combines TRBV5-1 with TRBJ2-7; D is unresolved. The CDR3 runs 14 residues. V lost 0 bases, J lost 0 bases, and 7 bases lay in between. CDR1 is SGHRS and CDR2 is YFSETQ in the germline V gene. CDR3 sequence reads: CASSLDGYSYEQYF. CDR3 nucleotides: TGCGCCAGCAGCTTGGACGGCTACTCCTACGAGCAGTACTTC.

The sample holds many counts of this clonotype. The chain combines TRBV11-2 with TRBJ2-7; tentatively, D is TRBD1 or TRBD2 (5 bases each). From germline, CDR1 is SGHAT and CDR2 FQNNGV. The V and J ends lost 1 base and 12 bases respectively, with 16 bases between them. CDR3 length: 13 amino acids. The DNA of the CDR3 is TGTGCCAGCAGCTTAGCGCCGGAAACAGGAGGGTACTTC. Amino acid sequence: CASSLAPETGGYF. Full variable domain (remainder filled in from reference TRBV11-2 and TRBJ2-7): EAGVAQSPRYKIIEKRQSVAFWCNPISGHATLYWYQQILGQGPKLLIQFQNNGVVDDSQLPKDRFSAERLKGVDSTLKIQPAKLEDSAVYLCASSLAPETGGYFGPGTRLTVT.

This clonotype was seen repeatedly, ten times or more. The V and J genes are TRBV7-9 and TRBJ2-1; tentatively, D is TRBD2 (6 bases). Germline assignment: CDR1 SEHNR and CDR2 FQNEAQ (reference sequence). Trimming took off 1 base at V and 7 bases at J, with 14 bases between the two ends. The CDR3 consists of 15 residues. DNA of the CDR3: TGTGCCAGCAGCTTAGTGGCGGGATATGGGAATGAGCAGTTCTTC. Its translation: CASSLVAGYGNEQFF.

This clonotype was detected once. CDR3 sequence reads: CSVEGAGENIQYF. CDR3 bases: TGCAGCGTTGAGGGAGCGGGCGAAAACATTCAGTACTTC. The V call is TRBV29-1, the J call TRBJ2-4; a weak D match, TRBD2 (6 bases). CDR1 and CDR2 (germline): SQVTM, ANQGSEA. The CDR3 spans 13 residues. The V and J ends lost 3 bases and 5 bases respectively, with 11 bases between them.

This clonotype was counted many times. The chain uses TRBV20-1 and TRBJ2-3, with 11 bases matching TRBD2. This CDR3 is 13 amino acids long. Germline V lookup: CDR1 DFQATT, CDR2 SNEGSKA (reference sequence). Here the CDR3 DNA reads TGCGTAGGTAGCGGGGGGGCTGTAGATACGCAGTATTTT. Protein sequence: CVGSGGAVDTQYF.

This clonotype came up many times. V usage is TRBV10-3 and J usage is TRBJ1-4; TRBD1 matches at 9 bases. CDR3 size: 15 residues. Per germline, CDR1 ENHRY and CDR2 SYGVKD. V lost 4 bases to trimming and J lost 6 bases; unmatched junction nucleotides: 6. The CDR3, as DNA: TGTGCCATCAGTGGGGACAGGGCGAAAGATGAAAAACTGTTTTTT. It codes for CAISGDRAKDEKLFF.

In this sample, this clonotype turned up many times. The DNA of the CDR3 is TGTGCCAGCAGTTTTCTCCAGGGGGAGAATCAGCCCCAGCATTTT. Translated: CASSFLQGENQPQHF. The chain employs TRBV27 and TRBJ1-5, with 7 positions matching TRBD1. Losses at the gene ends were 3 bases for V and 4 bases for J; bases not matched to a gene: 6. Germline V gene lookup returns CDR1 MNHEY and CDR2 SMNVEV (reference sequence). The CDR3 runs to 15 residues.

This clonotype appeared many times. The gene calls are TRBV7-8 and TRBJ2-6, with D perhaps assigned TRBD1 or TRBD2 (5 bases each). CDR3 length: 15 residues. CDR1 SGHVS and CDR2 FQNEAQ come from the germline V gene. V was clipped by 8 bases and J by 0 bases, with 11 bases between them. CDR3: CASRGRLSGANVLTF. The CDR3 DNA follows: TGTGCCAGCCGGGGACGGCTCTCTGGGGCCAACGTCCTGACTTTC.

This clonotype was seen ten or more times. The chain combines TRBV20-1 with TRBJ1-4; 7 bases are a match to TRBD1. CDR1 is DFQATT, CDR2 SNEGSKA, per germline (reference sequence). V dropped 5 bases and J dropped 8; count of bases not matched to a gene: 5. CDR3 size: 12 residues. CDR3 region: CSAPGQAEKLFF. CDR3 nucleotides: TGCAGTGCTCCAGGACAGGCGGAAAAACTGTTTTTT.

This chain connects TRBV29-1 to TRBJ2-1; possibly TRBD1 for D (6 bases). This CDR3 has 12 residues. The germline CDR1 and CDR2 sequences are SQVTM and ANQGSEA. V was cut by 6 bases and J by 8 bases, with 14 bases left in between. This CDR3 reads CSVYLGGDEQFF. The CDR3 DNA follows: TGCAGCGTCTATTTAGGGGGTGATGAGCAGTTCTTC.

In its sample, this clonotype was seen many times. The chain combines TRBV12-3 or TRBV12-4 with TRBJ2-5; the match to TRBD2 covers 8 bases. This CDR3 has 14 residues. J gave up 0 bases and V 4 bases, and 1 base lay outside the gene matches. DNA for the CDR3: TGTGCCAGCAGTTCGACTAGCGACCAAGAGACCCAGTACTTC. Its protein is CASSSTSDQETQYF.

This clonotype was observed many times. The rearrangement uses TRBV14 and TRBJ2-6; D gene unclear. In germline, CDR1 is SGHDN, CDR2 FVKESK. CDR3 size: 19 residues. With 1 base removed from V and 0 bases from J, the gap between germline ends came to 16 bases. CDR3 loop: CASSQGAWFSRSGANVLTF. In DNA form, the CDR3 reads TGTGCCAGCAGCCAAGGGGCCTGGTTTAGTCGCTCTGGGGCCAACGTCCTGACTTTC. Using reference TRBV14 and TRBJ2-6 for the parts outside the CDR3, the full variable domain is EAGVTQFPSHSVIEKGQTVTLRCDPISGHDNLYWYRRVMGKEIKFLLHFVKESKQDESGMPNNRFLAERTGGTYSTLKVQPAELEDSGVYFCASSQGAWFSRSGANVLTFGAGSRLTVL.

This clonotype was observed many times. V gene TRBV3-1 combines with J gene TRBJ2-7; D not certain. Germline CDR1 reads LGHDT; CDR2 reads YNNKEL (reference sequence). This CDR3 has 13 residues. V shed 1 base and J shed 0 bases, with 4 bases lying between them. The DNA for the CDR3 is TGTGCCAGCAGCCAAGGGGCCTCCTACGAGCAGTACTTC. This sequence encodes CASSQGASYEQYF.

This clonotype was seen at least ten times. This chain uses TRBV12-3 or TRBV12-4 with TRBJ2-5; possibly TRBD1 or TRBD2 for D (5 bases each). The CDR3 is made up of 12 amino acids. Trimming shortened V by 5 bases and J by 5 bases, and 9 bases separated the two germline ends. The CDR3 is CASSPEGETQYF. The CDR3 nucleotides are TGTGCCAGCAGTCCCGAGGGGGAGACCCAGTACTTC.